A selection of T cell receptor beta chains follows, all from one sample in a study of control samples from healthy donors and cancer patients. Here immunoSEQ multiplex PCR was the method, and the copy in TCRdb shows in-frame clones only, minus some. The repertoire consists of about 180,000 clones, with 85% to 95% occurring once and the leading ten covering around 1.5%. The sample comprised blood. These receptors originate from a man aged 25 to 40 in good health. The CDR3 runs from the conserved cysteine through the conserved F or W. Each record gives: CDR3 protein, CDR3 DNA, clone size, J gene, V gene, D gene. A D gene is named only where the DNA matches it firmly. Only some rows state a clone size, as once, few, many or a class for expanded clones.

CASSEWEGGETQYF | TGCGCCAGCAGTGAGTGGGAGGGCGGAGAGACCCAGTACTTC | . | TRBJ2-5 | TRBV10-2 | TRBD2
CASSLDDRGQGYGYTF | TGTGCCAGCAGCTTAGACGACAGGGGGCAAGGCTATGGCTACACCTTC | once | TRBJ1-2 | TRBV5-5 | TRBD1
CASSLSLRWGYNQPQHF | TGTGCCAGCAGTTTAAGTTTGCGTTGGGGATACAATCAGCCCCAGCATTTT | . | TRBJ1-5 | TRBV28 | .
CASSYSGRGPYEQYF | TGTGCCAGCAGTTACTCGGGGAGGGGGCCCTACGAGCAGTACTTC | . | TRBJ2-7 | TRBV6-5 | .
CASSPLGGNYGYTF | TGTGCCAGCAGCCCTTTGGGCGGAAACTATGGCTACACCTTC | . | TRBJ1-2 | TRBV5-5 | .
CASSSSGSSYEQYF | TGTGCCAGCAGTAGTAGCGGGAGCTCCTACGAGCAGTACTTC | . | TRBJ2-7 | TRBV7-9 | TRBD2
CAWSVGSGANVLTF | TGTGCCTGGAGTGTGGGTTCCGGGGCCAACGTCCTGACTTTC | . | TRBJ2-6 | TRBV30 | .
CASSNPGITGTPLHF | TGCGCCAGCAGCAACCCGGGGATCACGGGCACACCCCTCCACTTT | . | TRBJ1-6 | TRBV5-1 | .
CASTPRGLRGTDTQYF | TGTGCCAGCACCCCCAGGGGGCTGCGCGGCACAGATACGCAGTATTTT | . | TRBJ2-3 | TRBV28 | TRBD1
CASSIVGSESQETQYF | TGTGCCAGTAGTATAGTGGGCAGTGAATCCCAAGAGACCCAGTACTTC | . | TRBJ2-5 | TRBV19 | .
CASSVRTAPSHGYTF | TGTGCCAGCAGCGTGCGGACAGCCCCGTCTCATGGCTACACCTTC | . | TRBJ1-2 | TRBV9 | .
CASSYDSNYGYTF | TGTGCCAGCAGTTATGACAGCAACTATGGCTACACCTTC | . | TRBJ1-2 | TRBV12-3/TRBV12-4 | .
CASSLWWNTEAFF | TGTGCCAGCAGTTTGTGGTGGAACACTGAAGCTTTCTTT | . | TRBJ1-1 | TRBV27 | .
CASSPRQKAFF | TGTGCCAGCAGCCCCAGACAGAAAGCTTTCTTT | once | TRBJ1-1 | TRBV7-9 | .
CASSPSGYQETQYF | TGCGCCAGCAGCCCTAGCGGGTACCAAGAGACCCAGTACTTC | . | TRBJ2-5 | TRBV5-1 | TRBD2
CAISDPAGMMNTEAFF | TGTGCCATCAGCGACCCGGCAGGGATGATGAACACTGAAGCTTTCTTT | . | TRBJ1-1 | TRBV10-3 | .